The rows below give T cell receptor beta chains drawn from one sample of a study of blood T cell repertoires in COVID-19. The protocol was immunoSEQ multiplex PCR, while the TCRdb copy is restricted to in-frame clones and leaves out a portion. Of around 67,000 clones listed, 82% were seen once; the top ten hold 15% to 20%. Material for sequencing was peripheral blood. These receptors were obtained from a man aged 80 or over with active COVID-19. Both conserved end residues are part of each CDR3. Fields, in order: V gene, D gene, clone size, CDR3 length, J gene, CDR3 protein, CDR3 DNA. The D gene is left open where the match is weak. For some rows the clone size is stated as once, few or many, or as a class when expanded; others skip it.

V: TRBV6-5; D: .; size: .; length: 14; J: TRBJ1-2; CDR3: CASSYSGTPYGYTF; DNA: TGTGCCAGCAGTTACTCAGGGACACCCTATGGCTACACCTTC
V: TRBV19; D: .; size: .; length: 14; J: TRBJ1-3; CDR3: CASRSSGSGNTIYF; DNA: TGTGCCAGTAGGTCCAGTGGCTCTGGAAACACCATATATTTT
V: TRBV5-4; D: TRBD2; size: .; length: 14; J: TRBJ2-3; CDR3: CASRRGGGGDTQYF; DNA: TGTGCCAGCAGGCGGGGGGGCGGGGGAGATACGCAGTATTTT
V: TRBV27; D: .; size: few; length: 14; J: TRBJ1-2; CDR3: CASSLVGGNYGYTF; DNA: TGTGCCAGCAGTTTGGTGGGAGGTAACTATGGCTACACCTTC
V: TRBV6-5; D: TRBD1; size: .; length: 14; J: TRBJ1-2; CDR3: CASRRTGGVYGYTF; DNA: TGTGCCAGCAGAAGGACAGGGGGCGTCTATGGCTACACCTTC
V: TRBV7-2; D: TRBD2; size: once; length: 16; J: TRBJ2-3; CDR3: CASSSRTSGMTDTQYF; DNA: TGTGCCAGCAGCAGTCGGACTAGCGGGATGACAGATACGCAGTATTTT
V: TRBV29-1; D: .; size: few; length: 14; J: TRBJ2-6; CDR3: CSVVTGFGANVLTF; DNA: TGCAGCGTTGTTACAGGGTTTGGGGCCAACGTCCTGACTTTC
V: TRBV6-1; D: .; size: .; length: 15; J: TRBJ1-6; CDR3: CASSEGPRANSPLHF; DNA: TGTGCCAGCAGTGAAGGTCCGAGAGCTAATTCACCCCTCCACTTT
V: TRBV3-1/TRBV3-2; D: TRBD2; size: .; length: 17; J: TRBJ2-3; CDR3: CASSPTSGGAYTDTQYF; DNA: TGTGCCAGCAGCCCGACTAGCGGGGGGGCCTACACAGATACGCAGTATTTT
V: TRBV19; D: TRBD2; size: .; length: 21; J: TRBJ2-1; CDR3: CASSRTGLVGSWGSSYNEQFF; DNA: TGTGCCAGTAGTCGAACGGGACTAGTGGGGTCCTGGGGAAGTTCCTACAATGAGCAGTTCTTC
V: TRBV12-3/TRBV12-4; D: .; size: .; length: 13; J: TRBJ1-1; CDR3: CASRAGGPTEAFF; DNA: TGTGCCTCCCGCGCGGGGGGCCCCACTGAAGCTTTCTTT
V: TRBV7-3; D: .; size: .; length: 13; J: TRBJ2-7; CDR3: CASSSRQEGAQYF; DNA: TGTGCCAGCAGCTCCAGGCAGGAGGGGGCTCAGTACTTC
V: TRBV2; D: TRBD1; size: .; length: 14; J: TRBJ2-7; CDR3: CASSVDRATYEQYF; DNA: TGTGCCAGCAGTGTTGACAGGGCAACCTACGAGCAGTACTTC